This record concerns one TCR beta chain sequence. These data belong to a study of blood T cell repertoires in COVID-19. Study at large: The United States, Italy and Spain were the sources of the acute and convalescent COVID-19 samples.

This CDR3 has 16 residues. The germline gives CDR1 MDHEN, CDR2 SYDVKM. The trim removed 7 bases at V and 4 bases at J, leaving 15 bases unmatched. Per the original methods: Amplifying reference gene primers gave estimates of nucleated cell counts. Clones were sequenced by immunoSEQ multiplex PCR, and TCRdb holds only the in-frame ones, with some missing. Clone size and the V and J calls come from that table; the DNA yielded D and trimming. Of roughly 26,000 clones in the sample, roughly 70% were seen once. The clonotype was recovered from a man in his sixties with active or convalescent COVID-19. The material sequenced was peripheral blood. V and J are TRBV28 and TRBJ1-1, with 7 bases lining up with TRBD1. The CDR3: CASNGQGGWKGTEAFF. The CDR3 nucleotides read TGTGCCAGCAATGGGCAGGGGGGATGGAAGGGCACTGAAGCTTTCTTT.